This passage covers 16 T cell receptor beta chains from one sample sequenced in a study of blood T cells in healthy people across ages. Through a sample-barcoded 5' primer and a J-beta primer mix, a second PCR was run for roughly 7 to 11 cycles. TCRdb itself ran the 5' RACE reads through MiXCR, one entry per CDR3 protein. The sample carries 600,000 to 850,000 distinct CDR3 sequences, 35% to 45% recorded once. The sample was blood. The receptors were gathered from a woman aged 60-75 years in good health.

Comments on this clonotype: Relative to the germline gene, one junction end is altered; a read error may explain this. The J gene is TRBJ2-1, the V gene TRBV27; D may be TRBD1 or TRBD2 (6 bases each). The CDR3 runs to 14 residues. From germline, CDR1 is MNHEY and CDR2 SMNVEV (reference sequence). The CDR3 DNA reads TGTACCAGCAGTGGTGGGGGGCTCTACAATGAGCAGTTCTTC. Protein: CTSSGGGLYNEQFF.

This CDR3 reads CASTPYILGSYEQYF. Here the CDR3 DNA reads TGTGCCAGCACCCCGTACATCCTAGGGTCCTACGAGCAGTACTTC. This chain uses TRBV6-5 with TRBJ2-7, with D hard to call. The CDR3 runs 15 residues. V was shortened by 7 bases and J by 1 base, with 17 bases between the two germline ends. The germline V gene has CDR1 MNHEY and CDR2 SVGAGI.

This clonotype was recorded a few times. This chain uses TRBV4-2 with TRBJ2-7; 8 bases are a match to TRBD2. With 0 bases clipped from V and 2 bases from J, the junction kept 6 bases outside the gene matches. CDR3 length equals 16 residues. CDR1 is LGHNA and CDR2 is YNFKEQ in the germline V gene. The CDR3 is CASSQDVSAGAYEQYF. Here the CDR3 DNA reads TGTGCCAGCAGCCAAGATGTGTCAGCGGGAGCCTACGAGCAGTACTTC.

A few counts support this clonotype. The chain uses TRBV20-1 and TRBJ2-4; weak D call: TRBD2 (5 bases). The end of the DNA is better explained by TRBJ2-7, so the J call may be wrong. Germline CDR1 is DFQATT and CDR2 is SNEGSKA (reference sequence). The CDR3 covers 15 residues. The CDR3 DNA follows: TGCAGTGCTAGCCCGGAGTTGAACGGGGATCACGAGCAGTACTTC. It specifies CSASPELNGDHEQYF.

The CDR3, as DNA: TGTGCCAGCAGCGTAGCTCTTAGCGAGGAGACCCAGTACTTC. Translated: CASSVALSEETQYF. V gene TRBV9 combines with J gene TRBJ2-5, with a possible D match to TRBD2 (5 bases). The CDR3 extends over 14 amino acids. Trimming left V 0 bases short and J 5 bases short, with 11 bases between. Germline CDR1 is SGDLS and CDR2 is YYNGEE. The entire variable domain, with the rest obtained from reference TRBV9 and TRBJ2-5, is as follows: DSGVTQTPKHLITATGQRVTLRCSPRSGDLSVYWYQQSLDQGLQFLIQYYNGEERAKGNILERFSAQQFPDLHSELNLSSLELGDSALYFCASSVALSEETQYFGPGTRLLVL.

Details on this clonotype: A much bigger clone sits one base away, suggesting this may be a read error. The gene calls are TRBV3-1 and TRBJ1-2; D is uncertain. Looked up from germline, CDR1 is LGHDT and CDR2 is YNNKEL (reference sequence). The V and J ends lost 4 bases and 9 bases respectively, with 9 bases between them. The CDR3 spans 11 residues. The CDR3 here is CASSPGYRYTF. The CDR3 bases are TGTGCCAGCAGCCCGGGGTATCGCTACACCTTC.

The chain links TRBV20-1 to TRBJ1-5, with D possibly TRBD1 on 5 matching bases. This CDR3 comprises 14 residues. The ends were cut back, 6 bases at V and 0 bases at J, with 12 bases in the middle. CDR1 and CDR2 (germline): DFQATT, SNEGSKA (reference sequence). CDR3 sequence (DNA): TGCAGTGCACCGACAGATTATAGCAATCAGCCCCAGCATTTT. It specifies CSAPTDYSNQPQHF.

The J gene is TRBJ2-5, the V gene TRBV6-8, with D unresolved. This CDR3 region has 13 residues. Trimming stripped 7 bases from V and 11 bases from J, with 20 bases between. CDR1 is MNHGY and CDR2 is SAAAGT in the germline V gene. In DNA form, the CDR3 reads TGTGCCAGCACAACAGAATCCCTGAGCAAGCAGTACTTC. It yields the protein CASTTESLSKQYF.

The rearrangement uses TRBV29-1 and TRBJ2-4, with 8 bases aligning to TRBD2. The CDR3 covers 14 residues. Trimming removed 4 bases from V and 6 bases from J; junction bases left unmatched: 8. CDR1 is SQVTM and CDR2 is ANQGSEA in the germline V gene. CDR3 sequence reads: CSVAGGGGLNIQYF. CDR3 bases: TGCAGCGTTGCGGGGGGGGGCGGACTAAACATTCAGTACTTC.

This clonotype was seen a handful of times. This chain links TRBV10-3 with TRBJ1-2; D ambiguous. Trimming left V 4 bases short and J 5 bases short, with 11 bases between. This CDR3 is 13 amino acids long. Germline CDR1 and CDR2: ENHRY and SYGVKD. CDR3: CAISGSGAYGYTF. The CDR3 DNA reads as TGTGCCATCAGTGGATCCGGAGCTTATGGCTACACCTTC.

This chain connects TRBV4-1 to TRBJ2-2; 7 nucleotides line up with TRBD2. V gave up 2 bases and J gave up 1 base; unmatched junction bases: 13. Germline CDR1 is MGHRA and CDR2 is YSYEKL. The CDR3 runs 19 residues. The CDR3 region is CASSQKPRLAPQNTGELFF. In DNA form, the CDR3 reads TGCGCCAGCAGCCAAAAACCCCGACTAGCTCCACAGAACACCGGGGAGCTGTTTTTT.

This clonotype was seen a few times. The chain is built from TRBV6-5 and TRBJ1-6; TRBD1 matches at 7 bases. Germline V lookup: CDR1 MNHEY, CDR2 SVGAGI. The CDR3 spans 13 residues. V lost 6 bases and J lost 11; bases outside the gene matches: 7. The CDR3 DNA reads TGTGCCAGCAGCAGCAGGGGGAGTACACCCCTCCACTTT. It specifies CASSSRGSTPLHF.

This sequence joins TRBV7-2 and TRBJ1-5; D may be TRBD1 (6 bases). The CDR3 spans 15 residues. The germline V gene encodes CDR1 SGHTA and CDR2 FQGNSA. Deletions cut 10 bases from V and 4 bases from J, with 20 bases between. The CDR3 nucleotides read TGTGCCACCCGCCGCGGAGGGGGGAGGAATCAGCCCCAGCATTTT. Translated: CATRRGGGRNQPQHF.

This clonotype was seen at least ten times. The CDR3 DNA is TGTGCCAGCAGCCACAGGAGGGGGTCGACAGATACGCAGTATTTT. It encodes CASSHRRGSTDTQYF. V is TRBV25-1 and J is TRBJ2-3; D tentatively fits TRBD1 or TRBD2 (6 bases each). CDR1 MGHDK and CDR2 SYGVNS come from the germline V gene. V was trimmed by 6 bases and J by 3 bases, leaving 16 bases between them. The CDR3 consists of 15 residues.

Only a few counts were recorded for this clonotype. V gene TRBV20-1 combines with J gene TRBJ2-3; 7 nucleotides align to TRBD1. Germline V lookup: CDR1 DFQATT, CDR2 SNEGSKA (reference sequence). J lost 2 bases, V lost 6 bases, and 11 bases had no gene match. The CDR3 spans 15 residues. CDR3 loop: CSASPGQTYTDTQYF. The CDR3, as DNA: TGCAGTGCCAGCCCGGGACAGACCTACACAGATACGCAGTATTTT.

V is TRBV20-1 and J is TRBJ2-1; 12 bases line up with TRBD2. The ends lost 0 bases at V and 7 bases at J; junction bases unmatched: 1. The CDR3 spans 14 residues. Germline CDR1 and CDR2: DFQATT and SNEGSKA (reference sequence). The CDR3 coding sequence is TGCAGTGCTAGAGAACTAGCGGGGGGAAATGAGCAGTTCTTC. It specifies CSARELAGGNEQFF.